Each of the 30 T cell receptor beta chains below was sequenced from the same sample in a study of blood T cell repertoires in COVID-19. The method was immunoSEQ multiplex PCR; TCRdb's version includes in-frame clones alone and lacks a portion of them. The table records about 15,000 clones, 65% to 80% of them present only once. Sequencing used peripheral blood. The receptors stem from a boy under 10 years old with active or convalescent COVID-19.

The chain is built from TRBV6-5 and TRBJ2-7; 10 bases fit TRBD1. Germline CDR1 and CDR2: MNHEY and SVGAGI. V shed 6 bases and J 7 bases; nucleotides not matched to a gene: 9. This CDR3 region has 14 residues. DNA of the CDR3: TGTGCCAGCAGCGAGACCTGGACAGGGGGAGAGCAGTACGTC. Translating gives CASSETWTGGEQYV.

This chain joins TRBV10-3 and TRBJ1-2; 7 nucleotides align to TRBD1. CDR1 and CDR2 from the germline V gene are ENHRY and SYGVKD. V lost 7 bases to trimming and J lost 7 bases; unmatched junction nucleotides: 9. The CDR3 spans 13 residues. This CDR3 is CAITTTGTGGYTF. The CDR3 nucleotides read TGTGCCATCACCACGACAGGGACGGGTGGCTACACCTTC.

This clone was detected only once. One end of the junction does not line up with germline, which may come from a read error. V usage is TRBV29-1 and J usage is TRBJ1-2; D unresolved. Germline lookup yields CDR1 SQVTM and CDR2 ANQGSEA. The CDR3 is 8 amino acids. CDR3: CSVIPQNF. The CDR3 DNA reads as TGCAGCGTTATCCCTCAGAACTTC.

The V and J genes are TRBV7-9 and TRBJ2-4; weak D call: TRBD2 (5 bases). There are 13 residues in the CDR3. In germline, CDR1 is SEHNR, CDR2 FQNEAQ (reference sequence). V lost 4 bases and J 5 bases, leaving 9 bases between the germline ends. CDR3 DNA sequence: TGTGCCAGCAGCTCAGGAGGACAAAACATTCAGTACTTC. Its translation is CASSSGGQNIQYF.

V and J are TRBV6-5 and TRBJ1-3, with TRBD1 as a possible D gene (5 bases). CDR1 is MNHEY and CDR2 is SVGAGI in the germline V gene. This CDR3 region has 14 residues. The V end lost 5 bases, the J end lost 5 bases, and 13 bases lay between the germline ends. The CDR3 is CASSTGTVRNTIYF. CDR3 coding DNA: TGTGCCAGCAGTACAGGAACGGTGAGAAACACCATATATTTT.

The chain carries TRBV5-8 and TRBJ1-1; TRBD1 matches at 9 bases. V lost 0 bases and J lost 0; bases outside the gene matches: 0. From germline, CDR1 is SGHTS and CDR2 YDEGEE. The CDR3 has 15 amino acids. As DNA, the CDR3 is TGTGCCAGCAGCTTGGGGACAGGGGTGAACACTGAAGCTTTCTTT. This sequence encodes CASSLGTGVNTEAFF.

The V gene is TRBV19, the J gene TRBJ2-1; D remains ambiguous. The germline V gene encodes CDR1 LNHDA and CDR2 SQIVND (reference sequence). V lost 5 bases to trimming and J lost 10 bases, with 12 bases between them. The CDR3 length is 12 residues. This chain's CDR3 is CASSPERWEQFF. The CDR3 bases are TGTGCCAGTAGTCCAGAAAGATGGGAGCAGTTCTTC.

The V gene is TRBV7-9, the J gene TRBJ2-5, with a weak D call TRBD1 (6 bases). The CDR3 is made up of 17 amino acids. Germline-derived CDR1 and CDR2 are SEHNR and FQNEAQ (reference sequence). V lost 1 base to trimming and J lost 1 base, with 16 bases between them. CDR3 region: CASSLGLTGTTQETQYF. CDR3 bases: TGTGCCAGCAGCTTAGGCTTGACCGGGACAACCCAAGAGACCCAGTACTTC.

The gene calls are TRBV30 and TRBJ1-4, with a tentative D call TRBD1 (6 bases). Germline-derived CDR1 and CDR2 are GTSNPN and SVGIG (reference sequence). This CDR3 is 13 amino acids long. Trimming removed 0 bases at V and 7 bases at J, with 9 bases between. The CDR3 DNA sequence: TGTGCCTGGAGTGTACGCAGGGGTGAAAAACTGTTTTTT. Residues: CAWSVRRGEKLFF.

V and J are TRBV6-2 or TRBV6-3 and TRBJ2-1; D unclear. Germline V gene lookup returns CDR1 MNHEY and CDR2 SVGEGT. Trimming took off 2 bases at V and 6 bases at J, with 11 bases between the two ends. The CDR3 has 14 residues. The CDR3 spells CASSYRGILNEQFF. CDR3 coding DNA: TGTGCCAGCAGTTACCGCGGAATCCTCAATGAGCAGTTCTTC.

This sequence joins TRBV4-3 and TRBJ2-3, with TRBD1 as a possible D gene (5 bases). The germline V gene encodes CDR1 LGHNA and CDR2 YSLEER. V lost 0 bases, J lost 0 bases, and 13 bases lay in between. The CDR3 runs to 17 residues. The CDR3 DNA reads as TGCGCCAGCAGCCAAGATCTTAGGGGCTCTAGCACAGATACGCAGTATTTT. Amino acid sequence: CASSQDLRGSSTDTQYF.

The CDR3 coding sequence is TGTGCCAGCAGTTATAGCGGGAGGGGTACCAATGAGCAGTTCTTC. Its protein product is CASSYSGRGTNEQFF. V usage is TRBV27 and J usage is TRBJ2-1; 11 bases match TRBD2. With 4 bases clipped from V and 6 bases from J, the junction kept 5 bases outside the gene matches. The CDR3 is 15 amino acids. CDR1 and CDR2 from the germline V gene are MNHEY and SMNVEV (reference sequence).

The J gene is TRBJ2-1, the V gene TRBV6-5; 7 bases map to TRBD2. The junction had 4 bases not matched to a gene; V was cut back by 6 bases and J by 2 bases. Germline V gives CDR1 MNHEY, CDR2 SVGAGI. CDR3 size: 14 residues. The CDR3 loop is CASRRGTTYNEQFF. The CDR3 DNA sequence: TGTGCCAGCAGGCGGGGGACTACCTACAATGAGCAGTTCTTC.

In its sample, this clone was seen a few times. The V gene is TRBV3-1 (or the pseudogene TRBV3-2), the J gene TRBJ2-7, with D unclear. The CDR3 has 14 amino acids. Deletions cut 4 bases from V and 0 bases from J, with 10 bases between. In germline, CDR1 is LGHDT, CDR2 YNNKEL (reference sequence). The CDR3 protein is CASSLDGDSYEQYF. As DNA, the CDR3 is TGTGCCAGCAGCCTAGACGGTGACTCCTACGAGCAGTACTTC.

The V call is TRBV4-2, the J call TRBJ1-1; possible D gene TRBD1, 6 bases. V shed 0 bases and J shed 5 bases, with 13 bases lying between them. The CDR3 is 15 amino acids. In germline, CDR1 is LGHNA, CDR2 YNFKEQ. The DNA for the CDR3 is TGTGCCAGCAGCCAAGAAACCCAGGGGCAGACTGAAGCTTTCTTT. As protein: CASSQETQGQTEAFF.

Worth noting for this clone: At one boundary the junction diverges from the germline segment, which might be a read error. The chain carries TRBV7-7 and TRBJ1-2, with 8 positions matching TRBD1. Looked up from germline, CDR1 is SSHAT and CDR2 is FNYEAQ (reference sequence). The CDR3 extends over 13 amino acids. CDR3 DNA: TGTGCTAGCAGCCCGATGACAGGGGATGGCTACACCTTC. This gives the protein CASSPMTGDGYTF.

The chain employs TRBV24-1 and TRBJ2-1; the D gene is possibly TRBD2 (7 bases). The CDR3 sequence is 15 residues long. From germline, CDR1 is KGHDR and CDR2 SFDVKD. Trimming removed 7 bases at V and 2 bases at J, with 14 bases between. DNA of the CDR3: TGTGCCACCAGGGGGAGGGGGGAGACCTACAATGAGCAGTTCTTC. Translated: CATRGRGETYNEQFF.

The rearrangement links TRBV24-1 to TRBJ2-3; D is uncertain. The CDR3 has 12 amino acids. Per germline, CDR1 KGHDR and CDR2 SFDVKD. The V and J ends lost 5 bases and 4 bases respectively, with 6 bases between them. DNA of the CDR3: TGTGCCACCAGTGTCGGGTCAGATACGCAGTATTTT. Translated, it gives CATSVGSDTQYF.

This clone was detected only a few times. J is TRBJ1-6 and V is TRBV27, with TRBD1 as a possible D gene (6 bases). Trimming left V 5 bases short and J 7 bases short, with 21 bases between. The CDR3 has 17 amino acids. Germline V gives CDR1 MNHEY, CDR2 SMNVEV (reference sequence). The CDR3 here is CASSPRTASLLNSPLHF. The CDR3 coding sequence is TGTGCCAGCAGTCCCCGGACAGCGTCGCTACTAAATTCACCCCTCCACTTT.

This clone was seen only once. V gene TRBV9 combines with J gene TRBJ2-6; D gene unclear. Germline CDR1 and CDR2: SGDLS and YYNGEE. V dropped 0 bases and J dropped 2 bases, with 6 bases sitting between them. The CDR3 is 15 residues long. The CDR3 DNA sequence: TGTGCCAGCAGCGTAGATCCAGCTGGGGCCAACGTCCTGACTTTC. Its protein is CASSVDPAGANVLTF.

CDR3 in amino acids: CASSEPRSNQPQHF. DNA for the CDR3: TGCGCCAGCAGTGAGCCCCGTAGCAATCAGCCCCAGCATTTT. The chain couples TRBV10-2 to TRBJ1-5, with D uncertain. CDR1 and CDR2 from the germline V gene are WSHSY and SAAADI. The CDR3 contains 14 residues. Deletions cut 2 bases from V and 0 bases from J, with 5 bases between.

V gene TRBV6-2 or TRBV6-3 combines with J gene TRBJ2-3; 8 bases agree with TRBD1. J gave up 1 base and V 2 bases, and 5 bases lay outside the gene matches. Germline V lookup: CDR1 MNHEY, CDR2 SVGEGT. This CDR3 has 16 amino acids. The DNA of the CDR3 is TGTGCCAGCAGTTACGACAGGGGTAAGGGCACAGATACGCAGTATTTT. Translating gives CASSYDRGKGTDTQYF.

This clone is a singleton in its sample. The CDR3 sequence: CASSLGEQYF. The DNA of the CDR3 is TGTGCCAGCAGCCTCGGCGAGCAGTACTTC. The chain couples TRBV27 to TRBJ2-7; no clear D gene. Trimming removed 6 bases at V and 6 bases at J, with 6 bases between. Germline V gives CDR1 MNHEY, CDR2 SMNVEV (reference sequence). CDR3 length equals 10 residues.

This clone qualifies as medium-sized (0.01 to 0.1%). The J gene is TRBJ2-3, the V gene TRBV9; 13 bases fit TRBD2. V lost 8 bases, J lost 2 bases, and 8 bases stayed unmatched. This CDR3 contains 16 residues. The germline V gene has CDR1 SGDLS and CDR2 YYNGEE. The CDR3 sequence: CASSHGTSGVTDTQYF. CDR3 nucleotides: TGTGCCAGTTCACATGGGACTAGCGGGGTCACAGATACGCAGTATTTT.

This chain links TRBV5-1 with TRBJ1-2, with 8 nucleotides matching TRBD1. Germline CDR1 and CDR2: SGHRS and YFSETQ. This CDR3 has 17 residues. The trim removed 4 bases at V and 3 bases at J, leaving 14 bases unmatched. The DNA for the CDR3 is TGCGCCAGCAGCGCGACAGGGGCCCTAATCAGGGACTATGGCTACACCTTC. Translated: CASSATGALIRDYGYTF. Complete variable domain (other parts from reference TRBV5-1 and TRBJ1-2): KAGVTQTPRYLIKTRGQQVTLSCSPISGHRSVSWYQQTPGQGLQFLFEYFSETQRNKGNFPGRFSGRQFSNSRSEMNVSTLELGDSALYLCASSATGALIRDYGYTFGSGTRLTVV.

CDR3 sequence: CATGHPNTGELFF. The CDR3 region has the DNA TGTGCCACCGGACACCCGAACACCGGGGAGCTGTTTTTT. This chain connects TRBV12-3 or TRBV12-4 to TRBJ2-2, with D maybe TRBD1 (5 bases). The CDR3 covers 13 residues. Trimming cost V 10 bases and J 0 bases, with 9 bases left between them.

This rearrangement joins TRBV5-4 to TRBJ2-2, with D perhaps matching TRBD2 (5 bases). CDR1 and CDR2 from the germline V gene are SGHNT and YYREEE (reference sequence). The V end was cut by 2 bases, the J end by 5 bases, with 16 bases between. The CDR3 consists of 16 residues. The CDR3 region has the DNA TGTGCCAGCAGCTTTGCCGTCCGCCGAGGGACCGGGGAGCTGTTTTTT. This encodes CASSFAVRRGTGELFF.

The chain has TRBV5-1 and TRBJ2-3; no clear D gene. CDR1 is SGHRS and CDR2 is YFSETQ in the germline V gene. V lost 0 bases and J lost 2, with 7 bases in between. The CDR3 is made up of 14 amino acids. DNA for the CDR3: TGCGCCAGCAGCTTGGCGGTCCCCACAGATACGCAGTATTTT. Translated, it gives CASSLAVPTDTQYF.

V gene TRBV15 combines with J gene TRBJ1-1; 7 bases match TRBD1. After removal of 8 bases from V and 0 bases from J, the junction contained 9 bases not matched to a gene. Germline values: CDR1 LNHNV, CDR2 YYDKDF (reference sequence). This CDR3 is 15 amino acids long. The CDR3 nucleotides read TGTGCCACCCGTCCGGGACAGCTGATGAACACTGAAGCTTTCTTT. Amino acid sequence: CATRPGQLMNTEAFF. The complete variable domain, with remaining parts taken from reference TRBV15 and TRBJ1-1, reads DAMVIQNPRYQVTQFGKPVTLSCSQTLNHNVMYWYQQKSSQAPKLLFHYYDKDFNNEADTPDNFQSRRPNTSFCFLDIRSPGLGDTAMYLCATRPGQLMNTEAFFGQGTRLTVV.

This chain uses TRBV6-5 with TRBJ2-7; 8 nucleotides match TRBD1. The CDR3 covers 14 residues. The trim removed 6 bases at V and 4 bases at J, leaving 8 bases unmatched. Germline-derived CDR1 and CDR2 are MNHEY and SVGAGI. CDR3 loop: CASSRRQGSYEQYV. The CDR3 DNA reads TGTGCCAGCAGCCGAAGACAGGGGTCGTACGAGCAGTACGTC.